This is a list of T cell receptor beta chains from one sample in a study of OX40 agonist ivuxolimab in advanced cancers. Sequencing was performed with immunoSEQ multiplex PCR; in TCRdb, only in-frame clones are kept and a portion is missing. Of tens of thousands of clones listed, about 85% are singletons. Here the sequenced sample was CD4+ or CD8+ T cells sorted from blood, taken in a trial of the OX40 agonist ivuxolimab. Source of these receptors: an adult with an advanced solid tumor such as melanoma, head and neck, liver or kidney cancer. The CDR3 runs from the conserved cysteine through the conserved F or W. Fields, in order: J gene, clone size, V gene, D gene, CDR3 DNA, CDR3 protein. A D gene is named only where the DNA matches it firmly. Clone size, where shown, is once, few, many, or a class for clones that have expanded.

j_gene: TRBJ2-7
abundance: once
v_gene: TRBV18
d_gene: -
CDR3nt: TGTGCCAGCTCACCAGGTTCCTACGAGCAGTACTTC
CDR3aa: CASSPGSYEQYF

j_gene: TRBJ2-7
abundance: -
v_gene: TRBV27
d_gene: -
CDR3nt: TGTGCCAGCAGTGCTGGCGGGGCCACCTACGAGCAGTACTTC
CDR3aa: CASSAGGATYEQYF

j_gene: TRBJ1-5
abundance: -
v_gene: TRBV6-1
d_gene: -
CDR3nt: TGTGCCAGCAGTGAACGCCGCAGGGCTGGATCCAATCAGCCCCAGCATTTT
CDR3aa: CASSERRRAGSNQPQHF

j_gene: TRBJ1-6
abundance: -
v_gene: TRBV27
d_gene: -
CDR3nt: TGTGCCAGCAGTCTCAGTCAGGTTCATAATTCACCCCTCCACTTT
CDR3aa: CASSLSQVHNSPLHF

j_gene: TRBJ1-5
abundance: -
v_gene: TRBV28
d_gene: -
CDR3nt: TGTGCCAGCAGTTCCCAGGACACTTATAGCAATCAGCCCCAGCATTTT
CDR3aa: CASSSQDTYSNQPQHF

j_gene: TRBJ1-6
abundance: -
v_gene: TRBV2
d_gene: -
CDR3nt: TGTGCCAGCAGTGAATTAGCTTTAATGAATAATTCACCCCTCCACTTT
CDR3aa: CASSELALMNNSPLHF

j_gene: TRBJ1-5
abundance: once
v_gene: TRBV2
d_gene: TRBD1
CDR3nt: TGTGCCAGCAGTCTTTACAGGGGTAGCAATCAGCCCCAGCATTTT
CDR3aa: CASSLYRGSNQPQHF

j_gene: TRBJ1-5
abundance: -
v_gene: TRBV6-6
d_gene: TRBD1
CDR3nt: TGTGCCAGCATGACAGGGGGCAATCAGCCCCAGCATTTT
CDR3aa: CASMTGGNQPQHF

j_gene: TRBJ2-7
abundance: -
v_gene: TRBV19
d_gene: TRBD1
CDR3nt: TGTGCCAGTAGTCTCTCGGGGACAGCAAGCTCCTACGAGCAGTACTTC
CDR3aa: CASSLSGTASSYEQYF

j_gene: TRBJ2-6
abundance: -
v_gene: TRBV28
d_gene: -
CDR3nt: TGTGCTTCCCAGGGGGGCTCCTCTGGGGCCAACGTCCTGACTTTC
CDR3aa: CASQGGSSGANVLTF

j_gene: TRBJ1-2
abundance: -
v_gene: TRBV4-1
d_gene: -
CDR3nt: TGCGCCAGCAGCCAAGATGACCGGGAGAGCTATGGCTACACCTTC
CDR3aa: CASSQDDRESYGYTF

j_gene: TRBJ1-5
abundance: -
v_gene: TRBV19
d_gene: TRBD1
CDR3nt: TGTGCCAGTAGTATCCCAGGGGGGAATCAGCCCCAGCATTTT
CDR3aa: CASSIPGGNQPQHF

j_gene: TRBJ2-7
abundance: -
v_gene: TRBV11-2
d_gene: TRBD2
CDR3nt: TGTGCCAGCAGCCTGCGTGGTAGCGGGGGGCCGACCTACGAGCAGTACTTC
CDR3aa: CASSLRGSGGPTYEQYF